Listed below are T cell receptor beta chains from one sample, sequenced in a study of shared clonotypes between healthy human individuals. Method: immunoSEQ multiplex PCR; TCRdb's copy keeps in-frame clones and lacks some. This sample has roughly 2,300,000 clones, with less than 95% found just once. Sequencing was performed on naive CD4+ T cells from PBMCs. Source of these receptors: a man between 18 and 29 years old in good health. Some clones in this sample may be carry-over from other donors' samples. CDR3s include the opening cysteine and the closing phenylalanine or tryptophan. Each record gives: V gene, D gene, clone size, J gene, CDR3 DNA, CDR3 protein. D genes are given only for firm matches. Only part of the rows carry a size: once, few, many, or a class if the clone is expanded.

V: TRBV5-4
D: NA
size: NA
J: TRBJ1-3
DNA: TGTGCCAGCAGCTTGGGTGGGGAGATCTTTGGAAACACCATATATTTT
CDR3: CASSLGGEIFGNTIYF

V: TRBV5-1
D: TRBD2
size: NA
J: TRBJ2-3
DNA: TGCGCCAGCGCACTGACCGGACTAGCGATAGACACGCAGTATTTT
CDR3: CASALTGLAIDTQYF

V: TRBV11-1
D: TRBD2
size: NA
J: TRBJ2-7
DNA: TGTGCCAGCAGCTTAGTAGGCGGGAGGGCCTACGAGCAGTACTTC
CDR3: CASSLVGGRAYEQYF

V: TRBV4-1
D: NA
size: NA
J: TRBJ2-7
DNA: TGCGCCAGCAGCCCCCGGTGGCTAGGCGGTGACGAGCAGTACTTC
CDR3: CASSPRWLGGDEQYF

V: TRBV4-2
D: NA
size: NA
J: TRBJ2-2
DNA: TGTGCCAGCAGCCAGTACAGGGACACCGGGGAGCTGTTTTTT
CDR3: CASSQYRDTGELFF

V: TRBV5-1
D: TRBD1
size: NA
J: TRBJ1-1
DNA: TGCGCCAGCAGCCCCGGGACAGGGAACACTGAAGCTTTCTTT
CDR3: CASSPGTGNTEAFF

V: TRBV6-4
D: NA
size: NA
J: TRBJ2-6
DNA: TGTGCCAGCAGCGAGGTCACGCCTCCCACCCCTGGGGCCAACGTCCTGACTTTC
CDR3: CASSEVTPPTPGANVLTF

V: TRBV19
D: NA
size: NA
J: TRBJ2-7
DNA: TGTGCCAGTAGTCCGCGAGGGGCAGGAGTCTACGAGCAGTACTTC
CDR3: CASSPRGAGVYEQYF

V: TRBV28
D: NA
size: NA
J: TRBJ2-7
DNA: TGTGCCAGCACCGAGACAAGTCCCTACGAGCAGTACTTC
CDR3: CASTETSPYEQYF

V: TRBV4-1
D: TRBD1
size: NA
J: TRBJ2-3
DNA: TGCGCCAGCAGCCAAATACAGGGGGCAACAGATACGCAGTATTTT
CDR3: CASSQIQGATDTQYF

V: TRBV5-1
D: NA
size: NA
J: TRBJ2-7
DNA: TGCGCCAGCAGCTTGGGGGTAGGCGGGGTTAACTACGAGCAGTACTTC
CDR3: CASSLGVGGVNYEQYF

V: TRBV5-8
D: NA
size: NA
J: TRBJ2-7
DNA: TGTGCCAGCAAGGTCAGCTCCTACGAGCAGTACTTC
CDR3: CASKVSSYEQYF

V: TRBV5-1
D: NA
size: NA
J: TRBJ2-2
DNA: TGCGCCAGCAGACCGGAGAACACCGGGGAGCTGTTTTTT
CDR3: CASRPENTGELFF

V: TRBV28
D: TRBD1
size: NA
J: TRBJ1-5
DNA: TGTGCCAGCAGTCTCGTGCCCCGGGACAGGGATCAGCCCCAGCATTTT
CDR3: CASSLVPRDRDQPQHF

V: TRBV5-1
D: NA
size: NA
J: TRBJ1-5
DNA: TGCGCCAGCAGCAGGAGTGGATTTGAGCCCCAGCATTTT
CDR3: CASSRSGFEPQHF

V: TRBV5-1
D: TRBD1
size: few
J: TRBJ1-4
DNA: TGCGCCAGCAGCACCGGACAGGGGAATGAAAAACTGTTTTTT
CDR3: CASSTGQGNEKLFF

V: TRBV7-9
D: NA
size: NA
J: TRBJ1-1
DNA: TGTGCCAGCAGCGCGGGACAGAACACTGAAGCTTTCTTT
CDR3: CASSAGQNTEAFF

V: TRBV7-9
D: NA
size: NA
J: TRBJ1-1
DNA: TGTGCCAGCAGCTTAGGTTCCCCGGCGAACACTGAAGCTTTCTTT
CDR3: CASSLGSPANTEAFF

V: TRBV7-2
D: NA
size: NA
J: TRBJ2-4
DNA: TGTGCCAGCAGCTTCGCGGGACCCCCTAGCGACATTCAGTACTTC
CDR3: CASSFAGPPSDIQYF

V: TRBV5-6
D: NA
size: NA
J: TRBJ2-5
DNA: TGTGCCAGCAGCTTCGGGAGTATTAAAGAGACCCAGTACTTC
CDR3: CASSFGSIKETQYF

V: TRBV7-3
D: NA
size: NA
J: TRBJ2-1
DNA: TGTGCCAGCAGCTTAGTAATTGCGGCCTCCTACAATGAGCAGTTCTTC
CDR3: CASSLVIAASYNEQFF

V: TRBV15
D: NA
size: NA
J: TRBJ2-6
DNA: TGTGCCACCAGCAGTGCTGGGGCCAACGTCCTGACTTTC
CDR3: CATSSAGANVLTF

V: TRBV7-2
D: NA
size: NA
J: TRBJ1-1
DNA: TGTGCCAGCAGCTTAGCGAGGGGGAGGACTGAAGCTTTCTTT
CDR3: CASSLARGRTEAFF

V: TRBV29-1
D: NA
size: NA
J: TRBJ2-2
DNA: TGCAGCGCCGCGGAGGCGAACACCGGGGAGCTGTTTTTT
CDR3: CSAAEANTGELFF

V: TRBV6-1
D: NA
size: few
J: TRBJ2-5
DNA: TGTGCCAGCAGGGGGGAGACCCAGTACTTC
CDR3: CASRGETQYF

V: TRBV6-1
D: NA
size: once
J: TRBJ2-7
DNA: TGTGCCAGCACCTCCGCCGGGACCGGGCCCTCCGAGCAGTACTTC
CDR3: CASTSAGTGPSEQYF

V: TRBV18
D: NA
size: NA
J: TRBJ2-7
DNA: TGTGCCAGCTCACCACCGTCTGATCTCTACGAGCAGTACTTC
CDR3: CASSPPSDLYEQYF

V: TRBV18
D: NA
size: few
J: TRBJ1-5
DNA: TGTGCCAGCTCACACGATGGGGGGAATCAGCCCCAGCATTTT
CDR3: CASSHDGGNQPQHF

V: TRBV14
D: NA
size: once
J: TRBJ1-6
DNA: TGTGCCAGCAGCCAAGGGATCTATAATTCACCCCTCCACTTT
CDR3: CASSQGIYNSPLHF

V: TRBV7-2
D: NA
size: once
J: TRBJ2-2
DNA: TGTGCCAGCAGCTTAGAAGGTGCCGGGGAGCTGTTTTTT
CDR3: CASSLEGAGELFF

V: TRBV28
D: NA
size: NA
J: TRBJ2-7
DNA: TGTGCCAGCAGTCGCCAACCCAACTCCTACGAGCAGTACTTC
CDR3: CASSRQPNSYEQYF

V: TRBV28
D: NA
size: once
J: TRBJ2-7
DNA: TGTGCCAGCAGTTTAGGGGGGGCGCGGGACGAGCAGTACTTC
CDR3: CASSLGGARDEQYF

V: TRBV2
D: NA
size: NA
J: TRBJ2-3
DNA: TGTGCCAGCACCAGTCTTCCAGATACGCAGTATTTT
CDR3: CASTSLPDTQYF

V: TRBV18
D: NA
size: NA
J: TRBJ2-3
DNA: TGTGCCAGCTCCCTGGGTACTGGACATACAGATACGCAGTATTTT
CDR3: CASSLGTGHTDTQYF

V: TRBV9
D: NA
size: NA
J: TRBJ2-7
DNA: TGTGCCAGCAGCGTTAGTGGAGGGACAACCTACGAGCAGTACTTC
CDR3: CASSVSGGTTYEQYF

V: TRBV25-1
D: NA
size: NA
J: TRBJ2-3
DNA: TGTGCCAGCAGTCCCCCCGGATCGGGTACGCAGTATTTT
CDR3: CASSPPGSGTQYF

V: TRBV10-1
D: NA
size: NA
J: TRBJ2-7
DNA: TGCGCCAGCTTCCCTTTAGGGCCCTACGAGCAGTACTTC
CDR3: CASFPLGPYEQYF

V: TRBV7-3
D: TRBD1
size: NA
J: TRBJ1-1
DNA: TGTGCCAGCAGCAAACAGGGGACGGCCACTGAAGCTTTCTTT
CDR3: CASSKQGTATEAFF

V: TRBV25-1
D: NA
size: NA
J: TRBJ2-7
DNA: TGTGCCAGCAGTGAGGCTGATACCTACGAGCAGTACTTC
CDR3: CASSEADTYEQYF

V: TRBV7-8
D: TRBD2
size: NA
J: TRBJ2-2
DNA: TGTGCCAGCAGCTGGCCGGGACTAGCGGGTGCCGGGGAGCTGTTTTTT
CDR3: CASSWPGLAGAGELFF

V: TRBV9
D: NA
size: NA
J: TRBJ2-3
DNA: TGTGCCAGCAGCGGGGGGATTAGCGGAACCACAGATACGCAGTATTTT
CDR3: CASSGGISGTTDTQYF

V: TRBV5-8
D: NA
size: NA
J: TRBJ2-7
DNA: TGTGCCAGCAGCTTGGGACTGGGCGAGCAGTACTTC
CDR3: CASSLGLGEQYF

V: TRBV5-1
D: TRBD1
size: NA
J: TRBJ2-5
DNA: TGCGCCAGCAGCTTGTCCGGGACAGGGGAGTATCTGGAGACCCAGTACTTC
CDR3: CASSLSGTGEYLETQYF

V: TRBV5-4
D: NA
size: NA
J: TRBJ2-3
DNA: TGTGCCAGCAGCTTCTGGGGGATTACAGATACGCAGTATTTT
CDR3: CASSFWGITDTQYF